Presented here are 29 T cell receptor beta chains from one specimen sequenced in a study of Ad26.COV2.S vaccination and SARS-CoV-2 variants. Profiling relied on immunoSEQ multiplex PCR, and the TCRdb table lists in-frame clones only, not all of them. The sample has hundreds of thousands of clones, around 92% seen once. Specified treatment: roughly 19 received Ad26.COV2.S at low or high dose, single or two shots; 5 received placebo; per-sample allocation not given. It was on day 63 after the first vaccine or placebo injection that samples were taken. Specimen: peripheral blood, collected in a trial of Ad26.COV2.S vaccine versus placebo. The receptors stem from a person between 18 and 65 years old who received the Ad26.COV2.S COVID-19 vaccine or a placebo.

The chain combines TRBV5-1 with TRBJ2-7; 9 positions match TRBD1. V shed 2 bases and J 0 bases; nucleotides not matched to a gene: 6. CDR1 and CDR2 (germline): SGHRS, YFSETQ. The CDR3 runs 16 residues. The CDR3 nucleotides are TGCGCCAGCAGCTTTGTCAGGACAGGGGTCTCCTACGAGCAGTACTTC. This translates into CASSFVRTGVSYEQYF.

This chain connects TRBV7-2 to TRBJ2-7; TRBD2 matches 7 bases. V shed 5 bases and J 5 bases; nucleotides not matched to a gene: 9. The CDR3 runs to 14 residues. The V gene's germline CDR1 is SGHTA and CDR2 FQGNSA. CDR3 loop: CASSGRDYPHEQYF. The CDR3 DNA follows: TGTGCCAGCAGCGGACGGGACTATCCGCACGAGCAGTACTTC. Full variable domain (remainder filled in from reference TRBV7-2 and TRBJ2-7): GAGVSQSPSNKVTEKGKDVELRCDPISGHTALYWYRQSLGQGLEFLIYFQGNSAPDKSGLPSDRFSAERTGGSVSTLTIQRTQQEDSAVYLCASSGRDYPHEQYFGPGTRLTVT.

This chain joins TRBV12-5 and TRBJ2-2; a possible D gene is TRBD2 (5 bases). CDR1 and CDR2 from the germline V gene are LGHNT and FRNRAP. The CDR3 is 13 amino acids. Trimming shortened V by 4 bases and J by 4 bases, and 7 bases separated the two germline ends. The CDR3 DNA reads TGTGCTAGTGGTTCCGGACTCACCGGGGAGCTGTTTTTT. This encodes CASGSGLTGELFF.

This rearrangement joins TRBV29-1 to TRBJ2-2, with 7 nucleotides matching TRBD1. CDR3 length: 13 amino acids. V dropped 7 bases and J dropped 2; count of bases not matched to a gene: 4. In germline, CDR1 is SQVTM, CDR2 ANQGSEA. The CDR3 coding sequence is TGCAGCGGGACAGGAGCAAACACCGGGGAGCTGTTTTTT. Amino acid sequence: CSGTGANTGELFF.

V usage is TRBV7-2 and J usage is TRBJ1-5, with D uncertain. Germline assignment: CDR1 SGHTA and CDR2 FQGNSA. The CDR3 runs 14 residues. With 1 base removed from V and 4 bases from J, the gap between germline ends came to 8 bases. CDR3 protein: CASSLGGQNQPQHF. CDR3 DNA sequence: TGTGCCAGCAGCTTAGGAGGTCAGAATCAGCCCCAGCATTTT.

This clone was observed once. In nucleotides, the CDR3 is TGCGCCAGCAGTGTACAATCGGATTACACCGGGGAGCTGTTTTTT. This encodes CASSVQSDYTGELFF. The chain employs TRBV5-1 and TRBJ2-2; D is ambiguous. V was shortened by 5 bases and J by 3 bases, with 14 bases between the two germline ends. The CDR3 is made up of 15 amino acids. CDR1 SGHRS and CDR2 YFSETQ come from the germline V gene.

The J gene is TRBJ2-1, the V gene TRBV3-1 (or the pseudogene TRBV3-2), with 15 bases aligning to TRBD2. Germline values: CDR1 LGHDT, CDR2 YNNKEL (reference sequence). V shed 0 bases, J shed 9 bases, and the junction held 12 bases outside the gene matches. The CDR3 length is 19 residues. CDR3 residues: CASSQDSRTSGRAWSEQFF. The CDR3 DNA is TGTGCCAGCAGCCAAGATTCCCGGACTAGCGGGAGGGCCTGGTCTGAGCAGTTCTTC.

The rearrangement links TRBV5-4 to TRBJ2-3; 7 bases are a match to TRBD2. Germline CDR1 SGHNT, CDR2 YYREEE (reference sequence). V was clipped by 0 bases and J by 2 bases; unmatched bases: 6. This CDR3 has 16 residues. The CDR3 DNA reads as TGTGCCAGCAGCTTGGAGGGAGGGCGACTCACAGATACGCAGTATTTT. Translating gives CASSLEGGRLTDTQYF.

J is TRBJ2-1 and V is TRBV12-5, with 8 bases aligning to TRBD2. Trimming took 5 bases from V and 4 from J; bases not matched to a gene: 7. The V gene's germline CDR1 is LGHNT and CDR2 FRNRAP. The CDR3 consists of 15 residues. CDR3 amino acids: CASGPGTRDYNEQFF. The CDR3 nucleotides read TGTGCTAGTGGTCCCGGGACTAGAGATTACAATGAGCAGTTCTTC.

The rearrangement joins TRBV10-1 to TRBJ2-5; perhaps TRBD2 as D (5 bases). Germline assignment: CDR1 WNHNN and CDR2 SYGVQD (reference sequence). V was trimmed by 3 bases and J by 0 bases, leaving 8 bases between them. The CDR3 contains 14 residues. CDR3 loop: CASSESGDQETQYF. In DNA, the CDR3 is TGCGCCAGCAGTGAATCCGGGGACCAAGAGACCCAGTACTTC.

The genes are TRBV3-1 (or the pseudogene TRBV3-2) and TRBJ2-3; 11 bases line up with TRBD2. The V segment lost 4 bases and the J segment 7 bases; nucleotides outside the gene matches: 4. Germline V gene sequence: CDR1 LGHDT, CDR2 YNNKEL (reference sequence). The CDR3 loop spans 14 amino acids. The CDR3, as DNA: TGTGCCAGCAGCCCTAGCGGGGGGCGATATACGCAGTATTTT. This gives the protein CASSPSGGRYTQYF.

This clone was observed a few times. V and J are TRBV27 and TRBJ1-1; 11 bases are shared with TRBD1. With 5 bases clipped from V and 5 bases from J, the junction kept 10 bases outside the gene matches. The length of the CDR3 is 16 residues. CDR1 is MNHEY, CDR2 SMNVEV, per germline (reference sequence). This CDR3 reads CASSPPGQGEVTEAFF. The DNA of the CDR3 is TGTGCCAGCAGTCCGCCGGGACAGGGGGAAGTAACTGAAGCTTTCTTT.

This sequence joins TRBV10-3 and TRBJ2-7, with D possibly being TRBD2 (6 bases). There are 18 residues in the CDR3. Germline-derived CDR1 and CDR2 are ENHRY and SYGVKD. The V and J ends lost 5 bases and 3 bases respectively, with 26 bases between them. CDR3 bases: TGTGCCATCAGTTTCCTTCCCCCACTAGCTCAAGCTGACTACGAGCAGTACTTC. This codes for CAISFLPPLAQADYEQYF.

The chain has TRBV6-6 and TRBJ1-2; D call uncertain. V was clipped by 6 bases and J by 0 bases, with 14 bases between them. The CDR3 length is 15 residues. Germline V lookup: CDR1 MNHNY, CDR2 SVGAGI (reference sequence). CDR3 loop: CASRPTEYSNYGYTF. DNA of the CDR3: TGTGCCAGCAGACCCACAGAATATTCTAACTATGGCTACACCTTC.

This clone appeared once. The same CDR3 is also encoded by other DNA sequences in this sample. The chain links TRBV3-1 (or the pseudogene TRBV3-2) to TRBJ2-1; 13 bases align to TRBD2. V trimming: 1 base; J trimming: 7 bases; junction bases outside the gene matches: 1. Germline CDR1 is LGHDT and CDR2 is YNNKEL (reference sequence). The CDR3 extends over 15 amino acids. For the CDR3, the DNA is TGTGCCAGCAGCCAAGGGACTAGCGGGAGAAATGAGCAGTTCTTC. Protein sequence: CASSQGTSGRNEQFF.

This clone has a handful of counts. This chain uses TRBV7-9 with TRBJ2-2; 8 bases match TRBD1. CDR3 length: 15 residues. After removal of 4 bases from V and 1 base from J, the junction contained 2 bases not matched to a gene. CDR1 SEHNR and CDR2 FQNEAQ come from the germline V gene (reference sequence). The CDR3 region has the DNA TGTGCCAGCAGCTCCGGACAGGGGAACACCGGGGAGCTGTTTTTT. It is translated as CASSSGQGNTGELFF. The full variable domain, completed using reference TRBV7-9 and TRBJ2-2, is DTGVSQNPRHKITKRGQNVTFRCDPISEHNRLYWYRQTLGQGPEFLTYFQNEAQLEKSRLLSDRFSAERPKGSFSTLEIQRTEQGDSAMYLCASSSGQGNTGELFFGEGSRLTVL.

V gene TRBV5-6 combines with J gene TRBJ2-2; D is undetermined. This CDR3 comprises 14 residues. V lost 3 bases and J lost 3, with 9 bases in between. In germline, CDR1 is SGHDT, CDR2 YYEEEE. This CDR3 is CASSSLSHTGELFF. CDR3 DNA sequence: TGTGCCAGCAGCTCCCTATCCCACACCGGGGAGCTGTTTTTT. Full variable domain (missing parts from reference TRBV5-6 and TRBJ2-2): DAGVTQSPTHLIKTRGQQVTLRCSPKSGHDTVSWYQQALGQGPQFIFQYYEEEERQRGNFPDRFSGHQFPNYSSELNVNALLLGDSALYLCASSSLSHTGELFFGEGSRLTVL.

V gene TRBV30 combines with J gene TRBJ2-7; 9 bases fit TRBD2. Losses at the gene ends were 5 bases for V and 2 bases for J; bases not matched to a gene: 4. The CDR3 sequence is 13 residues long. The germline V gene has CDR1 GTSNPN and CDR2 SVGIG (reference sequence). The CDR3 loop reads CAWSGGRAYEQYF. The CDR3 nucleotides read TGTGCCTGGTCCGGCGGGAGGGCCTACGAGCAGTACTTC.

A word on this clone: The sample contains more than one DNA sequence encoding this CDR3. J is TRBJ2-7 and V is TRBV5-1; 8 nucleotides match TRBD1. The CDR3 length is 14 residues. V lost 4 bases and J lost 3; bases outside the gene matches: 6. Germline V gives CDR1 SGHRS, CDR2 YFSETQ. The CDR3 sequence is CASSPGQGDYEQYF. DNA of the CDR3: TGCGCCAGCAGCCCTGGACAGGGAGACTACGAGCAGTACTTC.

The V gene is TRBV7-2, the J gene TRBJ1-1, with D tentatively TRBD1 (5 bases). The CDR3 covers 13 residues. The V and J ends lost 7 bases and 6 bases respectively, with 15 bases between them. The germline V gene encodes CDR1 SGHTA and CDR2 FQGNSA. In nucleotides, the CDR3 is TGTGCCAGCACCCAGACCGGAGGGGCTGAAGCTTTCTTT. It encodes CASTQTGGAEAFF. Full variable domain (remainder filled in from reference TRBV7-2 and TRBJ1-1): GAGVSQSPSNKVTEKGKDVELRCDPISGHTALYWYRQSLGQGLEFLIYFQGNSAPDKSGLPSDRFSAERTGGSVSTLTIQRTQQEDSAVYLCASTQTGGAEAFFGQGTRLTVV.

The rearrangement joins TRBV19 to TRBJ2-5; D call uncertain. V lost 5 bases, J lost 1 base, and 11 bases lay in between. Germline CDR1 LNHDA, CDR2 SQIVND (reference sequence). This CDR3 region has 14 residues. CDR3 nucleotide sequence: TGTGCCAGTAGTCGGACGGTGAGCCAAGAGACCCAGTACTTC. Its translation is CASSRTVSQETQYF.

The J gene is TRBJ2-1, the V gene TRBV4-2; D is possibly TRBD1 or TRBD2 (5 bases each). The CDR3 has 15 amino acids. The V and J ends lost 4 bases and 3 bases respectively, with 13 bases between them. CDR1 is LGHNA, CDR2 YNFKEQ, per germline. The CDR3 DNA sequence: TGTGCCAGCAGCCTCCCCGGGACCATCTACAATGAGCAGTTCTTC. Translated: CASSLPGTIYNEQFF.

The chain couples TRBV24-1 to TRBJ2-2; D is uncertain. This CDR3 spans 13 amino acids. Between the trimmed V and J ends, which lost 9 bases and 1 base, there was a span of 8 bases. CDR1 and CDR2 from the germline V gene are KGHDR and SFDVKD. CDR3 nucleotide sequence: TGTGCCACCCCTCGCGTGAACACCGGGGAGCTGTTTTTT. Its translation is CATPRVNTGELFF.

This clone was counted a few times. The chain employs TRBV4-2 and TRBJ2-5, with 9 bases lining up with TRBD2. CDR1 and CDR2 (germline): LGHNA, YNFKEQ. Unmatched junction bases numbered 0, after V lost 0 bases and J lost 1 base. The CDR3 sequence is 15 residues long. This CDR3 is CASSQEREGQETQYF. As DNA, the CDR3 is TGTGCCAGCAGCCAAGAGCGGGAGGGCCAAGAGACCCAGTACTTC.

CDR3 protein: CASSQVRDTDTQYF. In DNA form, the CDR3 reads TGTGCCAGCAGCCAAGTGCGGGACACAGATACGCAGTATTTT. The V gene is TRBV3-1 (or the pseudogene TRBV3-2), the J gene TRBJ2-3, with D maybe TRBD2 (6 bases). The CDR3 consists of 14 residues. V lost 1 base, J lost 2 bases, and 7 bases lay in between. The V gene's germline CDR1 is LGHDT and CDR2 YNNKEL (reference sequence).

In DNA, the CDR3 is TGTGCCAGCAGGTCCGAGGGGACTCCCAGGGATGAGCAGTTCTTC. Its translation: CASRSEGTPRDEQFF. V gene TRBV27 combines with J gene TRBJ2-1, with D perhaps matching TRBD2 (6 bases). The germline V gene has CDR1 MNHEY and CDR2 SMNVEV (reference sequence). This CDR3 contains 15 residues. V was trimmed by 6 bases and J by 8 bases, leaving 20 bases between them.

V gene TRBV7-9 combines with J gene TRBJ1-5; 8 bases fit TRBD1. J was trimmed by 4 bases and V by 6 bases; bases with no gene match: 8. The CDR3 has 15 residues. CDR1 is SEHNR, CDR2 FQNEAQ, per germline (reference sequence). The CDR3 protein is CASSRTGGINQPQHF. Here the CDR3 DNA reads TGTGCCAGCAGTCGTACAGGGGGGATTAATCAGCCCCAGCATTTT. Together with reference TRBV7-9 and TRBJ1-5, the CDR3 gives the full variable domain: DTGVSQNPRHKITKRGQNVTFRCDPISEHNRLYWYRQTLGQGPEFLTYFQNEAQLEKSRLLSDRFSAERPKGSFSTLEIQRTEQGDSAMYLCASSRTGGINQPQHFGDGTRLSIL.

The CDR3 reads CASSELTGPTDTQYF. The CDR3 coding sequence is TGTGCCAGCAGTGAATTGACAGGACCGACAGATACGCAGTATTTT. The chain is built from TRBV6-1 and TRBJ2-3; a weak D match, TRBD1 (6 bases). The CDR3 is 15 amino acids. The germline V gene has CDR1 MNHNS and CDR2 SASEGT. V was cut by 2 bases and J by 3 bases, with 12 bases left in between.

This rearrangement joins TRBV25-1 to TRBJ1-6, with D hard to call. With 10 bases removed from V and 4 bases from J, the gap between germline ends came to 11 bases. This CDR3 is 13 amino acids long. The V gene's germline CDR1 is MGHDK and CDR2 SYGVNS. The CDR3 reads CATTNSYNSPLHF. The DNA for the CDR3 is TGTGCCACAACGAACAGTTATAATTCACCCCTCCACTTT.